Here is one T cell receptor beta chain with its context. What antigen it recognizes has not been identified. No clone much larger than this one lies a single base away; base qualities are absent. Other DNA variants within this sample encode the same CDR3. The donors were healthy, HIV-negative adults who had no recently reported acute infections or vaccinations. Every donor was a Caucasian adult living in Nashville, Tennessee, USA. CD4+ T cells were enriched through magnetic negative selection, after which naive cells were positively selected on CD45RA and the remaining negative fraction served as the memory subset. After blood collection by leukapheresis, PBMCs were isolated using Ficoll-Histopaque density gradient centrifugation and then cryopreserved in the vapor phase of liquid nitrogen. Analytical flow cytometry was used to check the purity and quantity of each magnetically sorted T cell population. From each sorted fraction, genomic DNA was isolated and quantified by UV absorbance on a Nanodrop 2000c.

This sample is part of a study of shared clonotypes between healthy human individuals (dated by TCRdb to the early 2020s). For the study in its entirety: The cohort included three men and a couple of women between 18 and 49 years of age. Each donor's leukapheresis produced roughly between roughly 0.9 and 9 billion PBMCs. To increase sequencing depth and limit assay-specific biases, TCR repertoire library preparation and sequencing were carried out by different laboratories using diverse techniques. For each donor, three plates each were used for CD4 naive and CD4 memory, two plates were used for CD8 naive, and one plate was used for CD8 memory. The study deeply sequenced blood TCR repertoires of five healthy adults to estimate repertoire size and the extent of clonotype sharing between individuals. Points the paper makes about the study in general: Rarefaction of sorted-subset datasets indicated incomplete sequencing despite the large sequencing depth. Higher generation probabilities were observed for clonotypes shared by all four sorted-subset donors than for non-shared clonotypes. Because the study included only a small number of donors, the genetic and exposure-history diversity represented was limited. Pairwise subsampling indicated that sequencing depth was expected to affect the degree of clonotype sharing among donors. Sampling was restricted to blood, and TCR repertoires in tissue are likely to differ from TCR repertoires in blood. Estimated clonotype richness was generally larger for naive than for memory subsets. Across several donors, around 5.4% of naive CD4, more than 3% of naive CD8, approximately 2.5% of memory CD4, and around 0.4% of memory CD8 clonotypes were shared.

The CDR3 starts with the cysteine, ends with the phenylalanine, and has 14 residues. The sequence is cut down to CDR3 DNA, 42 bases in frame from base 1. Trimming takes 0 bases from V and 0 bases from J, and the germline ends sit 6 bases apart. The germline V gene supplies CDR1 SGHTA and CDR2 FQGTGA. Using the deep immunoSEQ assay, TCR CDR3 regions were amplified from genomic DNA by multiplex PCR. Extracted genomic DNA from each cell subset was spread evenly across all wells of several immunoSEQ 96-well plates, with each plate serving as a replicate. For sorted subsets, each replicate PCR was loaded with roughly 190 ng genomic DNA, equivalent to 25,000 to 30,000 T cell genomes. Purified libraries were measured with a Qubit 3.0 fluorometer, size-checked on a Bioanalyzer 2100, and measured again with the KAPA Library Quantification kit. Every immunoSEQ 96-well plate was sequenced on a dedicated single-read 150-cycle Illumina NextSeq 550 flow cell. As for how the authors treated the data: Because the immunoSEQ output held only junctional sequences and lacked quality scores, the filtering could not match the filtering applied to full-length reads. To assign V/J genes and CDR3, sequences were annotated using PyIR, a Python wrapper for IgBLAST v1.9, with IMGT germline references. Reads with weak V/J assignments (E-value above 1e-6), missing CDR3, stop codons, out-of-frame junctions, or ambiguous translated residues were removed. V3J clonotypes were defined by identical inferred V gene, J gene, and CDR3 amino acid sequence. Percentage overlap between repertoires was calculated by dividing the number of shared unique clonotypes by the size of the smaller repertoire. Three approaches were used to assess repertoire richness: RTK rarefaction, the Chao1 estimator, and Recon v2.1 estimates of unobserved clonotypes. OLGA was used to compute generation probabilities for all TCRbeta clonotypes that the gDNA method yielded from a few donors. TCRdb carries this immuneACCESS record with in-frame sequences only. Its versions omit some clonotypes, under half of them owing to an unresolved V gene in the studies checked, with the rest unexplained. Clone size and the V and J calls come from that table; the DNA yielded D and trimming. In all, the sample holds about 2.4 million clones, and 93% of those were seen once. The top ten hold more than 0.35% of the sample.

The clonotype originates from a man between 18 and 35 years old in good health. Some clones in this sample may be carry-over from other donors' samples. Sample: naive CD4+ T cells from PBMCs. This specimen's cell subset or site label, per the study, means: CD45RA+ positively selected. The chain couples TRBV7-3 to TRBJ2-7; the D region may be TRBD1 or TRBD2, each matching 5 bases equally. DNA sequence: TGTGCCAGCAGCTTAACCGGGGCCTCCTACGAGCAGTACTTC. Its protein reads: CASSLTGASYEQYF.